This T cell receptor beta chain derives from a study of blood T cells in healthy people across ages. Note on this clonotype: A read error may explain this, as a much larger clone is one base away.

The CDR3 is 18 amino acids. Trimming removed 1 base from V and 11 bases from J, with 30 bases in between. Germline V gives CDR1 SGHRS, CDR2 YFSETQ. Using a J-beta primer mix together with a sample-barcoded 5' primer, a second PCR was run for roughly 6 to 12 cycles. Every single cDNA molecule received a tag from a template-switch adaptor with 12 random nucleotides. TCRdb fed the 5' RACE reads into MiXCR, producing one record per CDR3 protein. This sample has about 670,000 distinct CDR3 sequences; 52% occur once, and the top ten carry roughly 13%. The TCR sequence derives from a woman older than 75 in good health. This chain links TRBV5-1 with TRBJ2-5, with D possibly called TRBD1 or TRBD2 (5 bases each). Specimen: blood. CDR3 loop: CASSLLMSPSGPPSEQYF. CDR3 DNA: TGCGCCAGCAGCTTGCTCATGAGCCCCTCGGGACCTCCCTCGGAACAGTACTTC. The whole variable domain, remainder taken from reference TRBV5-1 and TRBJ2-5, is KAGVTQTPRYLIKTRGQQVTLSCSPISGHRSVSWYQQTPGQGLQFLFEYFSETQRNKGNFPGRFSGRQFSNSRSEMNVSTLELGDSALYLCASSLLMSPSGPPSEQYFGPGTRLLVL.